This T cell receptor (beta chain) was documented in a study of human CD8 memory T cell subsets. Concerning this clonotype: The target antigen is unknown.

This CDR3 has 15 residues. Study results and limitations: In this study, sequencing was restricted to T cell receptor beta chains only. Both stem-like memory T cells and precursor exhausted T cells showed comparably high diversity, which set them apart from effector memory cells.

Investigators built TCR beta libraries using UMI-labeled 5' RACE. No DNA is given; TCRdb re-called the 5' RACE reads and lists each CDR3 protein once. The specimen's table records around 11,000 distinct CDR3 sequences. Material: CD8+ T cells from PBMCs. The V and J genes are TRBV12-3 or TRBV12-4 and TRBJ2-3; TCRdb names TRBD1, which stays unverified in the absence of DNA. This TCR came from a human donor in good health. This chain's CDR3 is CASSPSLQGPDTQYF.